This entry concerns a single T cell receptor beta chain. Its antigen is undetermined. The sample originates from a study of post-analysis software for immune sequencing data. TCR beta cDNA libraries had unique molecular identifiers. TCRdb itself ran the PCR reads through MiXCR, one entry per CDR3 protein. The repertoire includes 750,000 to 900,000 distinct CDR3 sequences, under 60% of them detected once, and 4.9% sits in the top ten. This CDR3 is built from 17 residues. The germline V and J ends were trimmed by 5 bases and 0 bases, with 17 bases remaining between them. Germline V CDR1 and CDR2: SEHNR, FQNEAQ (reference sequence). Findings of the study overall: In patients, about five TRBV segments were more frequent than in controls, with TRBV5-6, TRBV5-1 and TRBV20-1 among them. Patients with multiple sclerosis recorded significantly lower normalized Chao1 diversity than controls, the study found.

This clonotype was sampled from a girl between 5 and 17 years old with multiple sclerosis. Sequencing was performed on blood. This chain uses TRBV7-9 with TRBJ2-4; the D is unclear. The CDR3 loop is CASSPLNRRLAKNIQYF. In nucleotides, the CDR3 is TGTGCCAGCAGCCCCTTGAATAGGCGGCTAGCCAAAAACATTCAGTACTTC.